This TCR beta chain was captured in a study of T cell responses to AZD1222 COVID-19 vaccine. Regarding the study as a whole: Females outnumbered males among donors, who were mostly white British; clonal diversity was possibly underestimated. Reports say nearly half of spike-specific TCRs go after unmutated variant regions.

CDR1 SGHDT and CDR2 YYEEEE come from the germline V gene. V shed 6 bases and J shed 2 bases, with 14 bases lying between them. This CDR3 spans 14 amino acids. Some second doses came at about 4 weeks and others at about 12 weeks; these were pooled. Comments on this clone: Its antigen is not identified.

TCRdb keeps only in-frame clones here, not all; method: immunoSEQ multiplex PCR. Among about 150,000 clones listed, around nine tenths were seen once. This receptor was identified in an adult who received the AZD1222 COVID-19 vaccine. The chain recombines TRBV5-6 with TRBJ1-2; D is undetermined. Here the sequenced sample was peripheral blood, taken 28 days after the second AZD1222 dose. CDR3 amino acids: CASTFGSGNYGYTF. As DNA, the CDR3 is TGTGCCAGCACCTTTGGGAGTGGGAACTATGGCTACACCTTC.